A selection of T cell receptor beta chains follows, all from one sample in a study of cytomegalovirus exposure and HLA in healthy donors. The assay was immunoSEQ multiplex PCR, and TCRdb's table has in-frame clones only and misses some. Listed are 60,000 or so clones; around 2.1% falls within the top ten. The source material was PBMCs. The receptors stem from a woman between 18 and 30 years old in good health and CMV-seronegative. Both conserved end residues are part of each CDR3. The D gene is left open where the match is weak.

v_gene	d_gene	j_gene	CDR3aa	CDR3nt
TRBV6-1	TRBD1	TRBJ1-5	CASSDRRGQAQHF	TGTGCCAGCAGTGATCGAAGGGGACAGGCCCAGCATTTT
TRBV9	TRBD2	TRBJ2-2	CASSVGLAEPNTGELFF	TGTGCCAGCAGCGTAGGTCTAGCGGAACCTAACACCGGGGAGCTGTTTTTT
TRBV9	TRBD2	TRBJ2-3	CASSPTSGHTDTQYF	TGTGCCAGCAGCCCCACTAGCGGCCACACAGATACACAGTATTTT
TRBV15	TRBD1	TRBJ2-5	CATSRDLPGQGSETQYF	TGTGCCACCAGCAGAGATCTTCCTGGACAGGGTTCAGAGACCCAGTACTTC
TRBV2	.	TRBJ2-1	CASTPRAGGGGQFF	TGTGCCAGCACCCCTCGGGCAGGGGGCGGGGGGCAGTTCTTC
TRBV4-1	TRBD1	TRBJ1-3	CASSFRTGGAYSGNTIYF	TGCGCCAGCAGCTTTAGGACAGGGGGCGCGTATTCTGGAAACACCATATATTTT
TRBV4-1	.	TRBJ1-1	CASSQVDRQRRNTEAFF	TGCGCCAGCAGCCAAGTTGATAGGCAGCGGAGGAACACTGAAGCTTTCTTT
TRBV18	TRBD1	TRBJ1-1	CASSPRGTGSEEAFF	TGTGCCAGCTCACCGAGGGGGACAGGGAGTGAGGAAGCTTTCTTT
TRBV7-9	.	TRBJ1-1	CASSLEGGAEAFF	TGTGCCAGCAGCTTAGAAGGGGGGGCTGAAGCTTTCTTT
TRBV5-1	.	TRBJ1-4	CASSLGGEDEKLFF	TGCGCCAGCAGCTTGGGAGGGGAGGATGAAAAACTGTTTTTT
TRBV28	.	TRBJ1-2	CASRTGDYYGYTF	TGTGCCAGCAGGACCGGTGACTACTATGGCTACACCTTC
TRBV18	.	TRBJ2-7	CASSPGYEQYF	TGTGCCAGCTCCCCGGGGTACGAGCAGTACTTC
TRBV29-1	.	TRBJ2-7	CSATSSDEQYF	TGCAGCGCCACCTCCTCGGACGAGCAGTACTTC
TRBV7-2	.	TRBJ1-2	CASTTTDSPVYGYTF	TGTGCCAGCACCACAACAGACAGTCCCGTCTATGGCTACACCTTC
TRBV7-9	TRBD1	TRBJ1-2	CASSLTGGFHGYTF	TGTGCCAGCAGCTTGACAGGGGGATTCCATGGCTACACCTTC
TRBV5-1	TRBD1	TRBJ1-1	CASSLADRGPMNTEAFF	TGCGCCAGCAGCTTGGCCGACAGGGGGCCTATGAACACTGAAGCTTTCTTT
TRBV28	TRBD1	TRBJ2-7	CASAGGQEVYEQYF	TGTGCCAGCGCCGGGGGACAGGAGGTCTACGAGCAGTACTTC
TRBV28	.	TRBJ2-7	CASSFLSRGGSYEQYF	TGTGCCAGCAGTTTCCTCTCCCGAGGCGGGTCCTACGAGCAGTACTTC
TRBV6-6	.	TRBJ1-5	CASTTNRAQPQHF	TGTGCCAGCACCACTAACAGGGCTCAGCCCCAGCATTTT
TRBV28	.	TRBJ2-7	CASSSNTPISYEQYF	TGTGCCAGCAGTTCAAACACACCGATCTCCTACGAGCAGTACTTC
TRBV7-9	.	TRBJ2-7	CASSSSSYEQYF	TGTGCCAGCAGTTCGAGCTCCTACGAGCAGTACTTC
TRBV29-1	.	TRBJ2-1	CSARGASYNEQFF	TGCAGCGCCCGCGGGGCCTCCTACAATGAGCAGTTCTTC
TRBV5-5	.	TRBJ1-2	CASSLQQGGYGYTF	TGTGCCAGCAGCTTGCAGCAGGGAGGCTATGGCTACACCTTC
TRBV7-3	TRBD2	TRBJ2-1	CASSSSGTLDNEQFF	TGTGCCAGCAGCTCTAGCGGGACACTCGACAATGAGCAGTTCTTC
TRBV7-2	TRBD2	TRBJ2-7	CASSLGRFPYEQYF	TGTGCCAGCAGCCTCGGGAGGTTTCCCTACGAGCAGTACTTC
TRBV6-1	.	TRBJ1-5	CASKEGYSNQPQHF	TGTGCCAGCAAGGAGGGGTATAGCAATCAGCCCCAGCATTTT
TRBV7-2	TRBD1	TRBJ1-1	CASSFAPTGVGTEAFF	TGTGCCAGCAGCTTTGCCCCGACAGGGGTGGGCACTGAAGCTTTCTTT
TRBV19	.	TRBJ1-1	CASSEGRWRENTEAFF	TGTGCCAGTAGTGAGGGACGTTGGAGGGAGAACACTGAAGCTTTCTTT
TRBV7-9	.	TRBJ2-2	CASSFNRENTGELFF	TGTGCCAGCAGCTTCAACAGGGAGAACACCGGGGAGCTGTTTTTT
TRBV4-1	.	TRBJ1-4	CASSRVGINEKLFF	TGCGCCAGCAGCCGAGTCGGGATTAATGAAAAACTGTTTTTT
TRBV9	.	TRBJ2-5	CASSGQVQETQYF	TGTGCCAGCAGCGGACAGGTCCAAGAGACCCAGTACTTC
TRBV29-1	TRBD1	TRBJ1-1	CSVGAGGERTEAFF	TGCAGCGTTGGGGCAGGGGGTGAACGGACTGAAGCTTTCTTT
TRBV4-1	.	TRBJ1-5	CASSQDYQGFSNQPQHF	TGCGCCAGCAGCCAAGATTACCAGGGGTTTAGCAATCAGCCCCAGCATTTT
TRBV6-5	TRBD2	TRBJ2-1	CASSYSLAGVNEQFF	TGTGCCAGCAGTTACTCACTAGCGGGGGTTAATGAGCAGTTCTTC
TRBV6-1	.	TRBJ2-2	CASSEGGWELFF	TGTGCCAGCAGTGAGGGGGGTTGGGAGCTGTTTTTT
TRBV10-1	.	TRBJ2-2	CASSTNTGELFF	TGCGCCAGCAGTACAAACACCGGGGAGCTGTTTTTT
TRBV20-1	.	TRBJ1-2	CSAGANGYTF	TGCAGTGCGGGCGCGAATGGCTACACCTTC
TRBV5-1	.	TRBJ2-2	CASAGSPNTGELFF	TGCGCCAGCGCGGGGAGTCCGAACACCGGGGAGCTGTTTTTT
TRBV14	TRBD1	TRBJ2-1	CASSPWTGAYNEQFF	TGTGCCAGCAGCCCGTGGACAGGGGCCTACAATGAGCAGTTCTTC
TRBV18	.	TRBJ2-3	CASSPRDWSTDTQYF	TGTGCCAGCTCACCCCGTGACTGGAGCACAGATACGCAGTATTTT
TRBV9	TRBD1	TRBJ1-2	CASSVDGTANYGYTF	TGTGCCAGCAGCGTAGACGGGACAGCTAACTATGGCTACACCTTC
TRBV6-5	TRBD2	TRBJ2-1	CASSSGRALGNEQFF	TGTGCCAGCAGCTCGGGGAGGGCCTTGGGTAATGAGCAGTTCTTC
TRBV29-1	TRBD2	TRBJ2-7	CSVSEVGGGGPSYEQYF	TGCAGCGTCTCTGAGGTGGGGGGGGGAGGGCCCTCCTACGAGCAGTACTTC
TRBV2	.	TRBJ1-1	CASSVVFRGKAFF	TGTGCCAGCAGTGTTGTCTTCCGGGGGAAAGCTTTCTTT
TRBV20-1	TRBD1	TRBJ1-2	CSARTGSDYTF	TGCAGTGCGAGGACAGGGAGTGACTACACCTTC
TRBV9	.	TRBJ1-1	CASSAWGGETEAFF	TGTGCCAGCAGCGCCTGGGGGGGAGAGACTGAAGCTTTCTTT
TRBV30	TRBD1	TRBJ1-1	CAWGGQGPKAFF	TGTGCCTGGGGGGGACAGGGACCAAAAGCTTTCTTT
TRBV18	.	TRBJ2-5	CASSPSRQETQYF	TGTGCCAGCTCACCTTCTCGGCAAGAGACCCAGTACTTC
TRBV7-8	TRBD2	TRBJ2-2	CASCSGTSGLDTGELFF	TGTGCCAGCTGTTCCGGGACTAGCGGGCTAGACACCGGGGAGCTGTTTTTT
TRBV5-4	.	TRBJ1-4	CASSATFTNEKLFF	TGTGCCAGCAGCGCGACATTCACTAATGAAAAACTGTTTTTT
TRBV2	TRBD1	TRBJ1-1	CASSIPGQGATEAFF	TGTGCCAGCAGTATACCGGGACAGGGGGCCACTGAAGCTTTCTTT